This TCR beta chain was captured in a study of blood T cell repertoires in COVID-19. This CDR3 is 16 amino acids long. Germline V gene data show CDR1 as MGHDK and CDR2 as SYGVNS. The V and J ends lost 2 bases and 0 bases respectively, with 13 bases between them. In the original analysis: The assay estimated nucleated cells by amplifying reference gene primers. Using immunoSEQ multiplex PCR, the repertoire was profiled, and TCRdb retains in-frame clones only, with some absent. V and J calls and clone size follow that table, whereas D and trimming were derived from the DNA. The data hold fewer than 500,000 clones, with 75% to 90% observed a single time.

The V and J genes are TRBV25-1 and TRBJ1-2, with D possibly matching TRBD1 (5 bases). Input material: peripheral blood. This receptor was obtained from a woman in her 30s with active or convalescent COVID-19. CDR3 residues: CASSEGGAQANYGYTF. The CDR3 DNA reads TGTGCCAGCAGTGAAGGCGGGGCGCAAGCTAACTATGGCTACACCTTC.